In its sample, the clone carrying this TCR beta chain was seen a few times. TCRdb reprocessed the 5' RACE reads via MiXCR and lists one record per CDR3 protein. Seen here are about 330,000 distinct CDR3 sequences, 6.5% to 8.5% observed once, and the top ten hold roughly a sixth. This record comes from a study of T cells after yellow fever vaccination. The J segment lost 2 bases and the V segment lost 10 bases, leaving 6 bases of the junction unmatched. The CDR3 length is 13 residues. Germline CDR1 reads MNHNS; CDR2 reads SASEGT. This rearrangement joins TRBV6-1 to TRBJ2-7, with TRBD1 matching 9 bases. The TCR originated in a man in his late teens or twenties who received the YFV17D yellow fever vaccine. Sequenced here: PBMCs, sampled roughly 46 days after the first yellow fever vaccination. Written as DNA, the CDR3 is TGTGCCACCGGAAGACAGGGGGCCTACGAGCAGTACTTC. The encoded protein is CATGRQGAYEQYF.